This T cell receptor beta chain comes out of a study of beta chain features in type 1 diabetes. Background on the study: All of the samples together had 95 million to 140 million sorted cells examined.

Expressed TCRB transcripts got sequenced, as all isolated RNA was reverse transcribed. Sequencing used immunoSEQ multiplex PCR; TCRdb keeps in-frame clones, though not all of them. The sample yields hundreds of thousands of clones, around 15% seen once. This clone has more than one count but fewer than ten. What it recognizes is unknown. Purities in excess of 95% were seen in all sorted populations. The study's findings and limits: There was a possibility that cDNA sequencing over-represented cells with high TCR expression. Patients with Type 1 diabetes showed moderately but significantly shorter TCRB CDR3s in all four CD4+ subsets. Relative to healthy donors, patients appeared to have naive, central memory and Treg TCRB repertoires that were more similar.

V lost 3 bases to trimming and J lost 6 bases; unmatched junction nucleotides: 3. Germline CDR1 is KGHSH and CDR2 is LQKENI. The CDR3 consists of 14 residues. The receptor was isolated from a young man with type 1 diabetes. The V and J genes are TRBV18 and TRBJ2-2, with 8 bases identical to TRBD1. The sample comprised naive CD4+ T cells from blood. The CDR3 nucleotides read TGTGCCAGCTCACCGGACAGGGCGGCCGGGGAGCTGTTTTTT. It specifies CASSPDRAAGELFF.